The source of this TCR beta chain is a study of human T cells and chemical hapten exposure (dated by TCRdb to the early 2020s). Regarding the study in general: For sensitization, 2% DPC in acetone was applied to a roughly 2 cm by roughly 2 cm area of upper inner arm skin. The libraries were sequenced as a pool, and the TCR yield per sample differed mostly because of small variations in library volumes within the pool. The study tracked peripheral blood TCR repertoire changes in vivo during primary and secondary sensitization to the hapten diphenylcyclopropenone (DPC) in alopecia patients. Most of the patients in the cohort were female, and the cohort covered alopecia areata with under or over 50% scalp involvement, alopecia totalis and alopecia universalis. Blood samples were taken from patients before sensitization (week 0) and then at 2, 6 and about 24 weeks after DPC sensitization. Patch tests used Finn chambers with 0.01% DPC on the upper back, scored after 6 days by International Contact Dermatitis Research Group standards. Throughout the roughly 24-week study period, patients were also given weekly therapeutic DPC doses on the scalp. Blood for TCR sequencing was provided by twenty-nine alopecia patients at one to four time points (pre-sensitization, 2, 6 and 24 weeks).

As regards this clonotype: The antigen it binds to is not known. No much larger clonotype is one base removed from it; base qualities were not supplied.

The library was prepared using RACE. These reads were obtained on a NextSeq 500. During library preparation, unique molecular identifiers were attached to individual cDNA molecules so that TCRs could be counted in a quantitative, reproducible way. Both TCR alpha and TCR beta chains were sequenced from each blood RNA sample. On the study's bioinformatics: The median number of TCRs per sample was 85,000 to 100,000, ranging from about 20,000 to 690,600. The Decombinator software suite was used to annotate the V, J and CDR3 of the TCR reads. To make PS versus PT1 abundance plots, every sample was subsampled to the same number of TCRs (28,000). TCRs were defined as expanded if absent before sensitization and observed at least eight times at the 2-week time point. Using fastp trimming at Q25 and MiXCR clonotype assembly, TCRdb reanalyzed the public sequencing data and kept in-frame beta chains. CDR3 protein duplicates are merged, each entry listing the most common genes and DNA. TCRdb's processing, not the study's, gives the V and J calls here. This sample comprises over 150,000 distinct CDR3 sequences, 28% of them detected only once. The top ten constitute approximately 2.3% of the sample.

Reading the label with the study, this specimen's time point is: patch test 3, about 24 weeks after DPC sensitization. Per the publication, the treatment or condition label means: therapeutic diphenylcyclopropenone sensitization with weekly scalp DPC. At each patch-test visit, blood was drawn before the patch test was applied. To be eligible, patients had to be aged 18 to 70, diagnosed with alopecia and judged suitable for DPC therapy, while pregnant patients were excluded. Total RNA was extracted from unfractionated whole blood collected in Tempus Blood RNA tubes. Trimming at the junction amounts to 3 bases on V and 2 bases on J, and the germline ends lie 11 bases apart. The CDR3 spans 15 residues, from the cysteine through the phenylalanine. Only the CDR3 portion is preserved as DNA: 45 bases, with reading frame beginning at the first base. According to the germline V gene, CDR1 reads KGHSH and CDR2 reads LQKENI.

General findings and caveats noted by the study authors: Compared with pre-sensitization or healthy control sets, expanded TCRs formed significantly more large CDR3 similarity clusters, which is consistent with antigen-driven responses. Because all patients had alopecia, a presumed autoimmune disease, the immune response of the patients might differ from that of healthy individuals. DPC sensitization did not change the number of TCRs with a frequency above 1 in 1000, and there was no evidence of changes in global repertoire structure. After repeated subsampling, the strength of the expansion versus patch-test correlation and the threshold at which it became significant changed. Patch test score correlated positively with the number of PT1 expanded TCRs, reaching significance at thresholds 8, 16 and 32 but not at 4.

The TCR was taken from a woman aged 18 to 35 with alopecia areata. Some clones in this sample may be carry-over from other donors' samples. The starting material was whole blood, obtained in connection with sensitization to the hapten diphenylcyclopropenone (DPC). The chain employs TRBV18 and TRBJ2-1; the D gene is perhaps TRBD2, on 6 matching bases. The base sequence is TGTGCCAGCTCACCGAGGCGGGAAGCCTACAATGAGCAGTTCTTC. This is translated as CASSPRREAYNEQFF. Beyond the CDR3, the reference TRBV18 and TRBJ2-1 genes provide the residues; the full variable domain reads: NAGVMQNPRHLVRRRGQEARLRCSPMKGHSHVYWYRQLPEEGLKFMVYLQKENIIDESGMPKERFSAEFPKEGPSILRIQQVVRGDSAAYFCASSPRREAYNEQFFGPGTRLTVL.